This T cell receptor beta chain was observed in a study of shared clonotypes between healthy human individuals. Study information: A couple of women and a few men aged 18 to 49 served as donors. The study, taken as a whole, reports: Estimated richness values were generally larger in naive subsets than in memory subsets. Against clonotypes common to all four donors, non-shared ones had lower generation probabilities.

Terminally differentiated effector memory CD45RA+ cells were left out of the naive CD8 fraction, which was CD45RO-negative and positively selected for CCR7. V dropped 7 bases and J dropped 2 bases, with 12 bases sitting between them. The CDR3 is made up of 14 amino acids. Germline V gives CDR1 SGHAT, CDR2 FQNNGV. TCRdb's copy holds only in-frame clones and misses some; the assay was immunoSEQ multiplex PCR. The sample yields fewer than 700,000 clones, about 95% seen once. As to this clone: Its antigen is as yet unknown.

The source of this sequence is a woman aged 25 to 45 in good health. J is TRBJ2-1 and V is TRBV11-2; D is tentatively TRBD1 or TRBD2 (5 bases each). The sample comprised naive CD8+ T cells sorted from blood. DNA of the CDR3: TGTGCCAGCAAGTGGGGGAGTCCCTACAATGAGCAGTTCTTC. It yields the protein CASKWGSPYNEQFF.